This T cell receptor beta chain derives from a study of blood T cells in healthy people across ages. General study findings and limits: The unsorted PBMCs prevented any conclusive comparison of naive versus antigen-experienced cells. A strong correlation between TCR beta diversity and naive T cell percentage was seen.

A sample-barcoded 5' primer and a J-beta primer mix were used in a second PCR of about 6 to 12 cycles. All samples yielded 3 million or more CDR3-containing paired-end reads. TCRdb re-derived calls from the 5' RACE reads in MiXCR, one entry per CDR3 protein. The sample has 750,000 to 950,000 distinct CDR3 sequences, roughly 28% seen once. This CDR3 spans 14 amino acids. Trimming took 7 bases from V and 1 from J; bases not matched to a gene: 6. In germline, CDR1 is SQVTM, CDR2 ANQGSEA. Points on this clonotype: What it binds is not known.

This same sample was also taken into another study, of T cells of mothers and their children. That source notes: Mothers gave over 8 million TCR beta CDR3 reads each, and children roughly 3.3 million each.

The origin of this receptor is a woman between 35 and 50 years old in good health. Sequencing was performed on blood. The rearrangement links TRBV29-1 to TRBJ2-2; the match to TRBD1 covers 7 bases. The CDR3 here is CSAGRTGNTGELFF. The DNA of the CDR3 is TGCAGCGCCGGAAGGACAGGGAACACCGGGGAGCTGTTTTTT.